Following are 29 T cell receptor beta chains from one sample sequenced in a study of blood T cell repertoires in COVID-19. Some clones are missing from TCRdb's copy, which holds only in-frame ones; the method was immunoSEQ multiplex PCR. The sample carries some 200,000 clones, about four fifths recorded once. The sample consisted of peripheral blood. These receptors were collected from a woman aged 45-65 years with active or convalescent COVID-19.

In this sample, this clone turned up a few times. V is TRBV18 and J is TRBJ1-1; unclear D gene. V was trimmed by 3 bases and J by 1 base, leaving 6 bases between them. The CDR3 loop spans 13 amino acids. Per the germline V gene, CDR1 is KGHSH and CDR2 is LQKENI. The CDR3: CASSPYPNTEAFF. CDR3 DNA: TGTGCCAGCTCACCCTACCCGAACACTGAAGCTTTCTTT. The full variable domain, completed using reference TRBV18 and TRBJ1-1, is NAGVMQNPRHLVRRRGQEARLRCSPMKGHSHVYWYRQLPEEGLKFMVYLQKENIIDESGMPKERFSAEFPKEGPSILRIQQVVRGDSAAYFCASSPYPNTEAFFGQGTRLTVV.

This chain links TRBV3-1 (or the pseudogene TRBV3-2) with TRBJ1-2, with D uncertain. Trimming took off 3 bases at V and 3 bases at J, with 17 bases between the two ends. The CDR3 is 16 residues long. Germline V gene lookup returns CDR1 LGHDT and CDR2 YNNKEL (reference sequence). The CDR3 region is CASSQGGIFPYYGYTF. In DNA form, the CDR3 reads TGTGCCAGCAGCCAGGGAGGGATCTTTCCGTACTATGGCTACACCTTC.

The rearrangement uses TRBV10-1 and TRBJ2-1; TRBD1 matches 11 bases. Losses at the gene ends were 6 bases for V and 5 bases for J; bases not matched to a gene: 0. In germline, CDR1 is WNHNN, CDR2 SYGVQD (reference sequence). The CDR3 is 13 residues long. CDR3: CASRGQGDNEQFF. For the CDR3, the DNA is TGCGCCAGCAGGGGACAGGGGGACAATGAGCAGTTCTTC.

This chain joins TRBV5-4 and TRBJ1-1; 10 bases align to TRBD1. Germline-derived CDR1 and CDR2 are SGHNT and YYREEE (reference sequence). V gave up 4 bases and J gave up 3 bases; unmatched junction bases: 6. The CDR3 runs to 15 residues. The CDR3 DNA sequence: TGTGCCAGCAGCGCCCGACAGGGGGCCGACACTGAAGCTTTCTTT. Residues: CASSARQGADTEAFF.

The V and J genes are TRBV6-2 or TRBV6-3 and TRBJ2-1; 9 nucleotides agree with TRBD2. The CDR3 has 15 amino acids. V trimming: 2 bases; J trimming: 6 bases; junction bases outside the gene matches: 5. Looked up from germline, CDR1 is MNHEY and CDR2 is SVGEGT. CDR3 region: CASSYGGGASNEQFF. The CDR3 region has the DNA TGTGCCAGCAGTTACGGCGGGGGGGCCTCCAATGAGCAGTTCTTC.

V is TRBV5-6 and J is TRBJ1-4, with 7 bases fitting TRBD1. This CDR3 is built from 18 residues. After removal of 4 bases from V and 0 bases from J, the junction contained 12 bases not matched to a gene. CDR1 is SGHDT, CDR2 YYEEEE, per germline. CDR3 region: CASSRRQGSVATNEKLFF. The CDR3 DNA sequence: TGTGCCAGCAGCAGGCGACAGGGTTCAGTGGCAACTAATGAAAAACTGTTTTTT.

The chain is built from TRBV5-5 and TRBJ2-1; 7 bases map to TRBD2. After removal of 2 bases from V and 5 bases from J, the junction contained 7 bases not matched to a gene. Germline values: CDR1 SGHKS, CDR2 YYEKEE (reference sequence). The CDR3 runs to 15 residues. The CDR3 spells CASSLNSGWDNEQFF. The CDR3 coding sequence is TGTGCCAGCAGCTTAAATAGCGGGTGGGACAATGAGCAGTTCTTC.

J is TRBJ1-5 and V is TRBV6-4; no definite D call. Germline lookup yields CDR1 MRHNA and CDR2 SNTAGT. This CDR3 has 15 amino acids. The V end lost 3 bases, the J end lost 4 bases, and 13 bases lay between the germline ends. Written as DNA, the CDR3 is TGTGCCAGCAGTGAAGTGAGCGGTATTAATCAGCCCCAGCATTTT. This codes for CASSEVSGINQPQHF.

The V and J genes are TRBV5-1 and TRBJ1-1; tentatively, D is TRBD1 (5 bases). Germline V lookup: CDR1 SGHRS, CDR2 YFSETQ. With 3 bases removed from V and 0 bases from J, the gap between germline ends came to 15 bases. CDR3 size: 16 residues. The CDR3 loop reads CASSSFGQVMNTEAFF. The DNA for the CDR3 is TGCGCCAGCAGCTCATTCGGACAAGTGATGAACACTGAAGCTTTCTTT. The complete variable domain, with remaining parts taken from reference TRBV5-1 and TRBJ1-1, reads KAGVTQTPRYLIKTRGQQVTLSCSPISGHRSVSWYQQTPGQGLQFLFEYFSETQRNKGNFPGRFSGRQFSNSRSEMNVSTLELGDSALYLCASSSFGQVMNTEAFFGQGTRLTVV.

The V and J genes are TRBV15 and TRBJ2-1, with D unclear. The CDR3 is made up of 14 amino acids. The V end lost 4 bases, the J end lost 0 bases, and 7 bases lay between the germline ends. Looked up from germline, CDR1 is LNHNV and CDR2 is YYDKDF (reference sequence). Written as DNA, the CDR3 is TGTGCCACCAGCACTGCGAGCTCCTACAATGAGCAGTTCTTC. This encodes CATSTASSYNEQFF.

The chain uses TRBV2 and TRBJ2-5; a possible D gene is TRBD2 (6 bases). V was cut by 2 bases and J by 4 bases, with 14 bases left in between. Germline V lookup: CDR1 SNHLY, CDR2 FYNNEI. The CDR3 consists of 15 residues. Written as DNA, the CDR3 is TGTGCCAGCAGTGAAAATCGGGGAGGAGGAGAGACCCAGTACTTC. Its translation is CASSENRGGGETQYF.

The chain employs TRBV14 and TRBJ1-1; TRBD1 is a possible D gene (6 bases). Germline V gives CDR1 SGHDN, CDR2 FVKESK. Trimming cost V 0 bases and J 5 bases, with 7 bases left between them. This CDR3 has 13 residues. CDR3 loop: CASSQDRGTEAFF. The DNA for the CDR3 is TGTGCCAGCAGCCAAGACAGGGGAACTGAAGCTTTCTTT.

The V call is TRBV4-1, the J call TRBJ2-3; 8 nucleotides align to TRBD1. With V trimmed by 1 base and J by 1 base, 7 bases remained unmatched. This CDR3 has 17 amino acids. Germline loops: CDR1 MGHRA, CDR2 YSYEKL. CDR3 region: CASSQVATGGGTDTQYF. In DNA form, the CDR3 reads TGCGCCAGCAGCCAAGTAGCCACAGGGGGTGGCACAGATACGCAGTATTTT.

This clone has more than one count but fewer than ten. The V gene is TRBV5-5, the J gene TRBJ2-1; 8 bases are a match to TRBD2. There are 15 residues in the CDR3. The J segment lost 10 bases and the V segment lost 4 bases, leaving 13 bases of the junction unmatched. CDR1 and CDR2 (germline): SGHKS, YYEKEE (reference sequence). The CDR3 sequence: CASSPRGGGYEEQFF. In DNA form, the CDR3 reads TGTGCCAGCAGCCCACGGGGGGGAGGATACGAAGAGCAGTTCTTC.

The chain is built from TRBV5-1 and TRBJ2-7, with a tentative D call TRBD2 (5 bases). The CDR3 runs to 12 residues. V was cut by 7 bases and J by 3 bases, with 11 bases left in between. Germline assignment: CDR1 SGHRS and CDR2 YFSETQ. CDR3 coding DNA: TGCGCCAGCGGGAGTGTGGACTACGAGCAGTACTTC. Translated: CASGSVDYEQYF.

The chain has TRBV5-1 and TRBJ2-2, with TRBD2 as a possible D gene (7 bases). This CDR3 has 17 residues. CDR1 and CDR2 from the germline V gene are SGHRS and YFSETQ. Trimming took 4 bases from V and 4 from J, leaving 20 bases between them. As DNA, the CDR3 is TGCGCCAGCAGCCCGGGGACGCGGGGGCGGGCCACCGGGGAGCTGTTTTTT. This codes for CASSPGTRGRATGELFF.

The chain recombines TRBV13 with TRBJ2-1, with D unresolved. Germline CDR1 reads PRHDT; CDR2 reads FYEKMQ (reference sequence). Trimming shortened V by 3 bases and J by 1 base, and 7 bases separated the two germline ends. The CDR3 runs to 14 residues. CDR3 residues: CASSFGGSYNEQFF. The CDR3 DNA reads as TGTGCCAGCAGCTTTGGCGGTTCCTACAATGAGCAGTTCTTC.

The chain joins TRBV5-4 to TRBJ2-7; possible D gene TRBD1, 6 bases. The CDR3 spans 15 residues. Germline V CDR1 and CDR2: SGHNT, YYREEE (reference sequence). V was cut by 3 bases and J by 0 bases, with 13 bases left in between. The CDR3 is CASSSTGSSSYEQYV. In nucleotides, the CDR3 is TGTGCCAGCAGCTCGACAGGTTCTAGCTCCTACGAGCAGTACGTC.

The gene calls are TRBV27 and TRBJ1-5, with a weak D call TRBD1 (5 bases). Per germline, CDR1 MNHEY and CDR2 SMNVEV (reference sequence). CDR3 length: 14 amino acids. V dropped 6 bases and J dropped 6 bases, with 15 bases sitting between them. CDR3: CASRASGVGQPQHF. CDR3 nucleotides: TGTGCCAGCAGGGCCTCGGGGGTCGGTCAGCCCCAGCATTTT.

This CDR3 reads CASSLGRGLAGPGELFF. DNA of the CDR3: TGTGCCAGCAGCCTGGGGCGGGGACTAGCGGGACCCGGGGAGCTGTTTTTT. V is TRBV6-2 or TRBV6-3 and J is TRBJ2-2; 13 positions agree with TRBD2. The CDR3 runs 17 residues. Germline CDR1 and CDR2: MNHEY and SVGEGT. The V gene end was trimmed by 6 bases and the J gene end by 6 bases; junction bases not matched to a gene: 10.

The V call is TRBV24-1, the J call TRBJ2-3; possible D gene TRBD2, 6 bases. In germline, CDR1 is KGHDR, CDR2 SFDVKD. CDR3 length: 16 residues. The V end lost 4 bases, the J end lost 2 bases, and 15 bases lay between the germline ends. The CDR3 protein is CATSELRPGDTDTQYF. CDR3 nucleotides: TGTGCCACCAGTGAATTGCGGCCGGGGGACACAGATACGCAGTATTTT.

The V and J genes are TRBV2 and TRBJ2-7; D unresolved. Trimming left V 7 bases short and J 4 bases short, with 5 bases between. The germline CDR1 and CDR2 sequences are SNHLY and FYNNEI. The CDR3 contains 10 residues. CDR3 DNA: TGTGCCAGCAACCGGTACGAGCAGTACTTC. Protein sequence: CASNRYEQYF.

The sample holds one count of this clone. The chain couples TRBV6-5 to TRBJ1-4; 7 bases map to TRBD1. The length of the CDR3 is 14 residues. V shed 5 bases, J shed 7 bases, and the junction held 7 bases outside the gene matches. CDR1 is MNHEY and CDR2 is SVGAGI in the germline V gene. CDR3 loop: CASSTGTDPEKLFF. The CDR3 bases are TGTGCCAGCAGTACCGGGACAGACCCTGAAAAACTGTTTTTT.

CDR3 amino acids: CASSFDSSMNTEAFF. The CDR3 DNA sequence: TGCGCCAGCAGCTTCGACAGCAGCATGAACACTGAAGCTTTCTTT. The chain has TRBV5-1 and TRBJ1-1; D may be TRBD1 (5 bases). Germline V gene data show CDR1 as SGHRS and CDR2 as YFSETQ. The CDR3 totals 15 residues. Trimming removed 2 bases at V and 0 bases at J, with 11 bases between.

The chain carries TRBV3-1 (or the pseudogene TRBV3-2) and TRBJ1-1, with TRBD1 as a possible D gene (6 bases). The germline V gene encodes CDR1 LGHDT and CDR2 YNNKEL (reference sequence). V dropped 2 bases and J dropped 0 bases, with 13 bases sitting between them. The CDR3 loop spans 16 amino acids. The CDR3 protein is CASSQPPDSLNTEAFF. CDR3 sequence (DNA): TGTGCCAGCAGCCAACCCCCGGACAGTTTGAACACTGAAGCTTTCTTT.

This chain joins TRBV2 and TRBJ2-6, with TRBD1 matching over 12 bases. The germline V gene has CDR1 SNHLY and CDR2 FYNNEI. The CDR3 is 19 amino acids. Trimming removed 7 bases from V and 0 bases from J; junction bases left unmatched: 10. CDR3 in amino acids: CASNPGQGATSSGANVLTF. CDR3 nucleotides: TGTGCCAGCAATCCGGGACAGGGGGCTACAAGCTCTGGGGCCAACGTCCTGACTTTC.

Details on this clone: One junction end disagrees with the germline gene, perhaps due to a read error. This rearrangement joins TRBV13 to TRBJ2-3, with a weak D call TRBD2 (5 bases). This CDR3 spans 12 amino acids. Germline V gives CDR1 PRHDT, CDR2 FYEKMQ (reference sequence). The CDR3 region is CASSLSPRLPLF. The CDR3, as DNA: TGTGCCAGCAGTCTCTCACCTAGACTACCTCTTTTT. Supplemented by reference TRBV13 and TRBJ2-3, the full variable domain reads AAGVIQSPRHLIKEKRETATLKCYPIPRHDTVYWYQQGPGQDPQFLISFYEKMQSDKGSIPDRFSAQQFSDYHSELNMSSLELGDSALYFCASSLSPRLPLFGPGTRLTVL.

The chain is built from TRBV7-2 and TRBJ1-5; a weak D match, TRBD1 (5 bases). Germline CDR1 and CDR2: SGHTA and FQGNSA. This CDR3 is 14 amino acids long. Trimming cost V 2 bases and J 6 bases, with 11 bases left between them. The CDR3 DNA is TGTGCCAGCAGCTTATTCGGAGGGGTTCAGCCCCAGCATTTT. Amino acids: CASSLFGGVQPQHF. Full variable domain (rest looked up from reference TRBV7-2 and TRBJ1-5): GAGVSQSPSNKVTEKGKDVELRCDPISGHTALYWYRQSLGQGLEFLIYFQGNSAPDKSGLPSDRFSAERTGGSVSTLTIQRTQQEDSAVYLCASSLFGGVQPQHFGDGTRLSIL.

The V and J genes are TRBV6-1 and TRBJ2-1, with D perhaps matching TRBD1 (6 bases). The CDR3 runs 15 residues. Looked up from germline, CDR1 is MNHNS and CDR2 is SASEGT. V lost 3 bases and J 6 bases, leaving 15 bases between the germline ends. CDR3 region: CASSEEAGAGNEQFF. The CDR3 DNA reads TGTGCCAGCAGTGAGGAGGCAGGGGCTGGCAATGAGCAGTTCTTC.